The 25 T cell receptor beta chains in this list originate from one sample, sequenced in a study of control samples from healthy donors and cancer patients. Method: immunoSEQ multiplex PCR; TCRdb's copy keeps in-frame clones and lacks some. Of tens of thousands of clones listed, 70% to 90% were seen once; the top ten hold under 2.5%. Sequencing was done on a sample of PBMCs. The receptor source for this set is a woman aged 60 to 75 with head and neck cancer.

This clone was seen only once. V usage is TRBV5-4 and J usage is TRBJ2-1; maybe TRBD1 (6 bases). Germline V lookup: CDR1 SGHNT, CDR2 YYREEE (reference sequence). Deletions cut 0 bases from V and 2 bases from J, with 12 bases between. There are 16 residues in the CDR3. The CDR3 loop is CASSLGRGPAYNEQFF. The CDR3 DNA sequence: TGTGCCAGCAGCTTGGGCAGGGGACCAGCCTACAATGAGCAGTTCTTC.

The chain uses TRBV4-1 and TRBJ1-3, with 7 bases fitting TRBD1. V shed 4 bases, J shed 0 bases, and the junction held 9 bases outside the gene matches. CDR1 and CDR2 (germline): MGHRA, YSYEKL. The CDR3 length is 17 residues. CDR3 sequence reads: CASSLGGTASSGNTIYF. CDR3 in DNA: TGCGCCAGCAGCCTCGGCGGGACAGCCTCCTCTGGAAACACCATATATTTT.

The chain couples TRBV5-1 to TRBJ2-1; D not resolved. From germline, CDR1 is SGHRS and CDR2 YFSETQ. V lost 0 bases and J 4 bases, leaving 5 bases between the germline ends. CDR3 size: 13 residues. CDR3 residues: CASSLETYNEQFF. The DNA for the CDR3 is TGCGCCAGCAGCTTGGAGACTTACAATGAGCAGTTCTTC.

The chain joins TRBV10-2 to TRBJ2-7, with 10 bases lining up with TRBD1. The CDR3 covers 15 residues. Germline V lookup: CDR1 WSHSY, CDR2 SAAADI. The ends lost 6 bases at V and 2 bases at J; junction bases unmatched: 7. DNA for the CDR3: TGCGCCAGCAGGCGGGACAGGGGTCCAACCTACGAGCAGTACTTC. Its translation: CASRRDRGPTYEQYF.

This clone came up a few times. This chain uses TRBV7-2 with TRBJ1-5; D is undetermined. The CDR3 consists of 16 residues. Germline lookup yields CDR1 SGHTA and CDR2 FQGNSA. Trimming left V 5 bases short and J 0 bases short, with 14 bases between. CDR3 amino acids: CASSTDSGSSNQPQHF. Written as DNA, the CDR3 is TGTGCCAGCAGCACGGATTCGGGGAGTAGCAATCAGCCCCAGCATTTT.

V gene TRBV4-2 combines with J gene TRBJ2-1; D gene unclear. The germline gives CDR1 LGHNA, CDR2 YNFKEQ. Trimming took 1 base from V and 0 from J, leaving 13 bases between them. The CDR3 extends over 17 amino acids. The CDR3: CASSQGISLSSYNEQFF. CDR3 coding DNA: TGTGCCAGCAGCCAAGGGATTTCCTTAAGCTCCTACAATGAGCAGTTCTTC.

The chain uses TRBV6-1 and TRBJ1-1; D is ambiguous. Per germline, CDR1 MNHNS and CDR2 SASEGT. Trimming took 0 bases from V and 6 from J, leaving 8 bases between them. The CDR3 is 13 amino acids. CDR3 region: CASSEARRSEAFF. CDR3 coding DNA: TGTGCCAGCAGTGAAGCTCGGCGGTCTGAAGCTTTCTTT.

The chain recombines TRBV5-1 with TRBJ2-7; D gene uncertain. V dropped 4 bases and J dropped 2 bases, with 19 bases sitting between them. CDR1 is SGHRS and CDR2 is YFSETQ in the germline V gene. There are 16 residues in the CDR3. DNA of the CDR3: TGCGCCAGCAGCCCTACAACAGCGACTGGGACCTACGAGCAGTACTTC. It codes for CASSPTTATGTYEQYF.

This clone was found once. This chain connects TRBV19 to TRBJ2-1; 7 positions match TRBD2. V was clipped by 2 bases and J by 5 bases; unmatched bases: 6. The CDR3 totals 15 residues. From germline, CDR1 is LNHDA and CDR2 SQIVND (reference sequence). The CDR3: CASSILAEENNEQFF. CDR3 nucleotides: TGTGCCAGTAGTATACTAGCGGAAGAAAACAATGAGCAGTTCTTC. The full variable domain, in which reference TRBV19 and TRBJ2-1 provide the parts outside the CDR3, is DGGITQSPKYLFRKEGQNVTLSCEQNLNHDAMYWYRQDPGQGLRLIYYSQIVNDFQKGDIAEGYSVSREKKESFPLTVTSAQKNPTAFYLCASSILAEENNEQFFGPGTRLTVL.

In this sample, this clone turned up once. The CDR3 DNA is TGTGCCAGTAGTATCGCCCCAGGGGGCGCCGCTGGAAACACCATATATTTT. Protein product: CASSIAPGGAAGNTIYF. The V gene is TRBV19, the J gene TRBJ1-3; TRBD1 aligns across 8 bases. The germline CDR1 and CDR2 sequences are LNHDA and SQIVND (reference sequence). The CDR3 totals 17 residues. The trim removed 3 bases at V and 2 bases at J, leaving 9 bases unmatched.

The genes are TRBV28 and TRBJ1-5; weak D call: TRBD1 (6 bases). Germline V lookup: CDR1 MDHEN, CDR2 SYDVKM. Between the trimmed V and J ends, which lost 3 bases and 1 base, there was a span of 10 bases. The CDR3 consists of 15 residues. The DNA for the CDR3 is TGTGCCAGCAGTTTCGTGCAGGGGAGCAATCAGCCCCAGCATTTT. It specifies CASSFVQGSNQPQHF. The full variable domain, rest sourced from reference TRBV28 and TRBJ1-5, is DVKVTQSSRYLVKRTGEKVFLECVQDMDHENMFWYRQDPGLGLRLIYFSYDVKMKEKGDIPEGYSVSREKKERFSLILESASTNQTSMYLCASSFVQGSNQPQHFGDGTRLSIL.

V and J are TRBV14 and TRBJ2-6; tentatively, D is TRBD1 (5 bases). This CDR3 has 16 amino acids. The germline V and J ends were trimmed by 1 base and 4 bases, with 11 bases remaining between them. In germline, CDR1 is SGHDN, CDR2 FVKESK. The DNA of the CDR3 is TGTGCCAGCAGCCAAGGATCAGGGTACGGGGCCAACGTCCTGACTTTC. It is translated as CASSQGSGYGANVLTF.

This clone appeared a single time. The rearrangement links TRBV5-1 to TRBJ2-1; 13 bases line up with TRBD2. The germline V gene has CDR1 SGHRS and CDR2 YFSETQ. V dropped 4 bases and J dropped 4; count of bases not matched to a gene: 5. This CDR3 region has 16 residues. The CDR3 DNA reads TGCGCCAGCAGCACGGGACTAGCGGGACCGTACAATGAGCAGTTCTTC. Translating gives CASSTGLAGPYNEQFF.

The rearrangement uses TRBV29-1 and TRBJ2-1, with TRBD2 identical over 11 bases. V was clipped by 7 bases and J by 1 base; unmatched bases: 6. The CDR3 extends over 15 amino acids. From germline, CDR1 is SQVTM and CDR2 ANQGSEA. The CDR3 region has the DNA TGCAGCGCCAAGGGACTAGCGGAATCCTACAATGAGCAGTTCTTC. This encodes CSAKGLAESYNEQFF.

The chain joins TRBV7-9 to TRBJ2-3; D possibly uses TRBD1 or TRBD2 (5 bases each). The germline V and J ends were trimmed by 5 bases and 6 bases, with 15 bases remaining between them. This CDR3 comprises 14 residues. CDR1 SEHNR and CDR2 FQNEAQ come from the germline V gene (reference sequence). This chain's CDR3 is CASSPGRAADTQYF. The CDR3 DNA reads as TGTGCCAGCAGCCCGGGGCGGGCAGCCGATACGCAGTATTTT.

The CDR3 sequence: CASSIDRGTTYYGYTF. As DNA, the CDR3 is TGTGCCAGTAGTATAGACAGGGGGACAACTTACTATGGCTACACCTTC. The chain recombines TRBV19 with TRBJ1-2; 7 nucleotides match TRBD1. The CDR3 runs to 16 residues. In germline, CDR1 is LNHDA, CDR2 SQIVND (reference sequence). V lost 0 bases and J lost 3; bases outside the gene matches: 7.

The rearrangement uses TRBV5-1 and TRBJ2-6; D call uncertain. The CDR3 has 14 residues. Germline V gives CDR1 SGHRS, CDR2 YFSETQ. V was cut by 7 bases and J by 0 bases, with 8 bases left in between. CDR3 nucleotide sequence: TGCGCCAGCTCGGGTTCCTCTGGGGCCAACGTCCTGACTTTC. This codes for CASSGSSGANVLTF.

This clone has only one observation. Relative to the germline gene, one junction end is altered; a read error may explain this. The chain couples TRBV11-2 to TRBJ1-2, with a possible D match to TRBD1 (6 bases). CDR3 size: 14 residues. Germline-derived CDR1 and CDR2 are SGHAT and FQNNGV. The DNA of the CDR3 is TGTGCCAGCAGTCACGCAGGGGCAGCATACGGCTATACCTTC. Protein product: CASSHAGAAYGYTF.

The chain joins TRBV19 to TRBJ1-3; possible D gene TRBD1, 6 bases. The germline V gene encodes CDR1 LNHDA and CDR2 SQIVND (reference sequence). Trimming cost V 6 bases and J 4 bases, with 16 bases left between them. This CDR3 is built from 15 residues. DNA for the CDR3: TGTGCCAGTAGCGTACAGGGTCGGTCGGGAAACACCATATATTTT. Amino acids: CASSVQGRSGNTIYF.

The gene calls are TRBV7-2 and TRBJ2-7; 8 bases line up with TRBD1. V lost 5 bases to trimming and J lost 12 bases; unmatched junction nucleotides: 12. This CDR3 is 13 amino acids long. From germline, CDR1 is SGHTA and CDR2 FQGNSA. CDR3 nucleotides: TGTGCCAGCAGCCAAAATCAGGGGGCGCCTCGGTACTTC. Protein sequence: CASSQNQGAPRYF. Together with reference TRBV7-2 and TRBJ2-7, the CDR3 gives the full variable domain: GAGVSQSPSNKVTEKGKDVELRCDPISGHTALYWYRQSLGQGLEFLIYFQGNSAPDKSGLPSDRFSAERTGGSVSTLTIQRTQQEDSAVYLCASSQNQGAPRYFGPGTRLTVT.

This clone was seen once. V and J are TRBV24-1 and TRBJ1-2; D unclear. The germline CDR1 and CDR2 sequences are KGHDR and SFDVKD. This CDR3 comprises 15 residues. Trimming left V 4 bases short and J 4 bases short, with 15 bases between. CDR3 loop: CATSENNTPTYGYTF. CDR3 nucleotides: TGTGCCACCAGTGAGAACAACACCCCAACCTATGGCTACACCTTC.

The CDR3 DNA reads as TGTGCCAGCAGTCCAAATTTCCGGGACAGACAAGAGACCCAGTACTTC. Protein product: CASSPNFRDRQETQYF. The chain uses TRBV7-9 and TRBJ2-5; 7 positions agree with TRBD1. Germline loops: CDR1 SEHNR, CDR2 FQNEAQ (reference sequence). The junction had 12 bases not matched to a gene; V was cut back by 6 bases and J by 2 bases. The CDR3 extends over 16 amino acids. The full variable domain, rest sourced from reference TRBV7-9 and TRBJ2-5, is DTGVSQNPRHKITKRGQNVTFRCDPISEHNRLYWYRQTLGQGPEFLTYFQNEAQLEKSRLLSDRFSAERPKGSFSTLEIQRTEQGDSAMYLCASSPNFRDRQETQYFGPGTRLLVL.

The chain has TRBV27 and TRBJ2-7; unclear D gene. Germline values: CDR1 MNHEY, CDR2 SMNVEV (reference sequence). V was clipped by 4 bases and J by 6 bases, with 19 bases between them. This CDR3 contains 15 residues. CDR3 coding DNA: TGTGCCAGCAGTTCCCCCCCAGTTGTAGCCGGCGAGCAGTACTTC. This translates into CASSSPPVVAGEQYF.

The rearrangement links TRBV5-1 to TRBJ2-7; D perhaps matches TRBD1 (6 bases). Germline CDR1 and CDR2: SGHRS and YFSETQ. The CDR3 spans 16 residues. Trimming removed 0 bases at V and 0 bases at J, with 13 bases between. CDR3: CASSLAGQLFSYEQYF. The CDR3 DNA follows: TGCGCCAGCAGCTTGGCGGGACAACTCTTCTCCTACGAGCAGTACTTC.

The chain joins TRBV18 to TRBJ2-3; 8 positions match TRBD2. V gave up 2 bases and J gave up 4 bases; unmatched junction bases: 8. Germline V CDR1 and CDR2: KGHSH, LQKENI. The CDR3 extends over 16 amino acids. The CDR3 DNA follows: TGTGCCAGCTCACCAAAAAGCGGGAGCTTCGCAGATACGCAGTATTTT. This gives the protein CASSPKSGSFADTQYF.